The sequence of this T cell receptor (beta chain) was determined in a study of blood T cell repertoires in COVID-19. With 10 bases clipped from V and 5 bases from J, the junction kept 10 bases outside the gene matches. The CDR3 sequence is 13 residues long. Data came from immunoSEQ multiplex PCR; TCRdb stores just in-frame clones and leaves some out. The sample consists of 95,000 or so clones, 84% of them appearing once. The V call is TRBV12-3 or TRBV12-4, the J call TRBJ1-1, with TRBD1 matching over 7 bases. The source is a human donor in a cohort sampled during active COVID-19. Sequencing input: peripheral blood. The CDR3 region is CATLPGQTTEAFF. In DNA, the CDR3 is TGTGCCACACTACCGGGACAGACGACTGAAGCTTTCTTT.